This T cell receptor beta chain was found in a study of CD8 T cells in Susac syndrome. Germline CDR1 and CDR2: LNHNV and YYDKDF (reference sequence). CDR3 length: 12 amino acids. Trimming cost V 9 bases and J 3 bases, with 11 bases left between them. Sequencing of TCR beta was performed on blood CD8+ T cells and on blood CD4+ T cells. The multiple sclerosis controls consisted of treatment-naive patients with relapsing-remitting disease, either stable or active. Random hexamers were used to reverse transcribe an amount of roughly 0.45 to 1 ug RNA. TCRdb re-analysed the immunoSEQ multiplex PCR reads in MiXCR, keeping a single row per CDR3 protein. This sample yields hundreds of thousands of distinct CDR3 sequences, of which around 93% are seen a single time; 0.082% belongs to the top ten.

The sequenced sample consisted of CD4+ T cells from PBMCs. This chain connects TRBV15 to TRBJ1-1, with TRBD1 as a possible D gene (6 bases). This receptor was taken from a human donor with multiple sclerosis. The CDR3 nucleotides are TGTGCCACTGGGACACCCCACACTGAAGCTTTCTTT. Protein: CATGTPHTEAFF.